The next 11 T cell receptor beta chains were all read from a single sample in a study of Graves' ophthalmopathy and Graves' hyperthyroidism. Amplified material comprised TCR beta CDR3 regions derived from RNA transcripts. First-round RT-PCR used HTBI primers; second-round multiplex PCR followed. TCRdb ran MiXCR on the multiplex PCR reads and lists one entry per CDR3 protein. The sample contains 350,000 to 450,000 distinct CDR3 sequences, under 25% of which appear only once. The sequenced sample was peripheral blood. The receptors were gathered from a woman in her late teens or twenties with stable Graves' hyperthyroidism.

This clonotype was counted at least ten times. DNA for the CDR3: TGTGCCTGGGGTTTAGGTGGGGACTACACCTTC. Its protein product is CAWGLGGDYTF. The V gene is TRBV30, the J gene TRBJ1-2, with D hard to call. Between the trimmed V and J ends, which lost 5 bases and 10 bases, there was a span of 14 bases. This CDR3 contains 11 residues. Germline V CDR1 and CDR2: GTSNPN, SVGIG (reference sequence).

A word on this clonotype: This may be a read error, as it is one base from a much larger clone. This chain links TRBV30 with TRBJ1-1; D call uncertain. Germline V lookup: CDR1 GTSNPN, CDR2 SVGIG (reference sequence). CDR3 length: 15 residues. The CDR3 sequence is CAWSATTRLNTEACF. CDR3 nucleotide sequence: TGTGCCTGGAGTGCAACGACACGGTTGAACACTGAAGCTTGCTTT.

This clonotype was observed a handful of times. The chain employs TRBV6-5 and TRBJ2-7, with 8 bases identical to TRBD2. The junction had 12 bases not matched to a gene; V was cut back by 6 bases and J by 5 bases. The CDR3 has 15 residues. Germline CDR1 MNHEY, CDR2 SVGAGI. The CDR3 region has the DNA TGTGCCAGCAGACTCGATTATAGCGGGAACGACGAGCAGTACTTC. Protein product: CASRLDYSGNDEQYF.

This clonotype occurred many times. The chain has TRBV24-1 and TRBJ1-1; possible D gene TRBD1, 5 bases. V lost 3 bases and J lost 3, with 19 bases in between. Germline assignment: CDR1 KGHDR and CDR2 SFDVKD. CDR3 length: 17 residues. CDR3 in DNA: TGTGCCACCAGTGATGCCCCAGAGATAGGGGCCCACACTGAAGCTTTCTTT. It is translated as CATSDAPEIGAHTEAFF.

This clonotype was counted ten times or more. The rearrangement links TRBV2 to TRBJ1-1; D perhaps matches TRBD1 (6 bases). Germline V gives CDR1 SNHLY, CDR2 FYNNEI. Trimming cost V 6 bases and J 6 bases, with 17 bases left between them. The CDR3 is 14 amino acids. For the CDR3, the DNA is TGTGCCAGCAGGGAACAGGGTGTTGGACCTGAAGCTTTCTTT. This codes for CASREQGVGPEAFF.

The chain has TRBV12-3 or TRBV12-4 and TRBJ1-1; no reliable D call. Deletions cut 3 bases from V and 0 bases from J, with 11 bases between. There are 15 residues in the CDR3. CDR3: CASSFLGSLNTEAFF. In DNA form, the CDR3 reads TGTGCCAGCAGTTTCTTAGGCAGCCTGAACACTGAAGCTTTCTTT.

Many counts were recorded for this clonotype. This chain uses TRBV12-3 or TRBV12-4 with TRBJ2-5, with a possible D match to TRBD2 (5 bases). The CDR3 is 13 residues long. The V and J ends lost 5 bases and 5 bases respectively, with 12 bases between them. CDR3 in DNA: TGTGCCAGCAGTGTAACTAGGTCGGAGACCCAGTACTTC. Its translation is CASSVTRSETQYF.

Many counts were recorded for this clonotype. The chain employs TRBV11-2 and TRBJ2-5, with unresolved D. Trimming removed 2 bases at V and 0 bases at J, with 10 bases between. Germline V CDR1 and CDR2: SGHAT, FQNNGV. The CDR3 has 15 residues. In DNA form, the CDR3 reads TGTGCCAGCAGCTTAAGAAACAGTCACCAAGAGACCCAGTACTTC. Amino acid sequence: CASSLRNSHQETQYF.

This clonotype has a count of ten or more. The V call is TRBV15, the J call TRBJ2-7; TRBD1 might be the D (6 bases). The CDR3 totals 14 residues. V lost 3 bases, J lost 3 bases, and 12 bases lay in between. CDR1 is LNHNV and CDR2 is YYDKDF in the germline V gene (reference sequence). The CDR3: CATSSRDTLYEQYF. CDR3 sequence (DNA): TGTGCCACCAGCAGCCGGGACACCCTCTACGAGCAGTACTTC.

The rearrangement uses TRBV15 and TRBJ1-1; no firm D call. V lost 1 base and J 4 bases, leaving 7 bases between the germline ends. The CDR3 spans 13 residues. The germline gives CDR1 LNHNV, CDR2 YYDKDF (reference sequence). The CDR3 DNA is TGTGCCACCAGCAGAGGCGGTTCCACTGAAGCTTTCTTT. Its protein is CATSRGGSTEAFF. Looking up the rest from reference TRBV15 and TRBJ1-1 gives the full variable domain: DAMVIQNPRYQVTQFGKPVTLSCSQTLNHNVMYWYQQKSSQAPKLLFHYYDKDFNNEADTPDNFQSRRPNTSFCFLDIRSPGLGDTAMYLCATSRGGSTEAFFGQGTRLTVV.

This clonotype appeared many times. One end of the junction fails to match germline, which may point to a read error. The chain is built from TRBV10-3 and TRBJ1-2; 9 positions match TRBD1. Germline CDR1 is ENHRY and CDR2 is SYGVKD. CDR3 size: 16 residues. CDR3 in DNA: TGTGCCATCCGTGAGGGGACAGGGTATGGGAGCTATGGCTACACCTTC. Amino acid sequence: CAIREGTGYGSYGYTF.